Given below is one TCR beta chain in context. The data stem from a study of cytomegalovirus exposure and HLA in healthy donors. The study drew the donors from its roughly 120-subject validation cohort, separate from the approximately 700-subject first cohort. The data were produced by immunoSEQ multiplex PCR, yet TCRdb's version contains in-frame clones alone and is incomplete. Among about 160,000 clones listed, less than 95% were seen once. This TCR was recovered from a young woman in good health and CMV-seropositive. The specimen was PBMCs.

The CDR3 reads CASSYRADTQYF. As DNA, the CDR3 is TGTGCCAGCAGTTACAGAGCAGATACGCAGTATTTT. The chain uses TRBV6-6 and TRBJ2-3; D unclear. Germline lookup yields CDR1 MNHNY and CDR2 SVGAGI (reference sequence). The length of the CDR3 is 12 residues. V was pared by 2 bases and J by 4 bases, with 4 bases between.